The clone carrying this T cell receptor beta chain was counted between two and nine times. TCRdb's copy holds only in-frame clones and misses some; the assay was immunoSEQ multiplex PCR. Among 2 million to 3 million clones listed, over 85% were seen once. The CDR3 is 14 residues long. Per the germline V gene, CDR1 is KGHSH and CDR2 is LQKENI. The V end lost 5 bases, the J end lost 6 bases, and 13 bases lay between the germline ends. This entry comes from a study of shared clonotypes between healthy human individuals. Study details: There were three CD4 naive, three CD4 memory, two CD8 naive and one CD8 memory plates per donor.

This chain links TRBV18 with TRBJ2-2; D gene unclear. This clonotype was sampled from a man aged 18 to 30 in good health. Material: naive CD4+ T cells sorted from blood. Subset specified: CD45RA+ positively selected. CDR3 amino acids: CASSSYPTAGELFF. The CDR3 DNA sequence: TGTGCCAGCTCATCCTATCCCACGGCCGGGGAGCTGTTTTTT.